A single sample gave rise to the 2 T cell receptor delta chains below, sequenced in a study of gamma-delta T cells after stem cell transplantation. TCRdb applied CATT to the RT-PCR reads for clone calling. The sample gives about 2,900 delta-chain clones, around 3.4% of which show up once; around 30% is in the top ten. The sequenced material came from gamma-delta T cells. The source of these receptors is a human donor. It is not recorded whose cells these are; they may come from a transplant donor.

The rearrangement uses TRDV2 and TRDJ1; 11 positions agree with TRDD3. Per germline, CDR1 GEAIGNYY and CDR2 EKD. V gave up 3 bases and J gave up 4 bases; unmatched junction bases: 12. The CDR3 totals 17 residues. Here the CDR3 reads CACDALVGDTPDDKLIF. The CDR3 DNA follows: TGTGCCTGTGACGCCTTGGTGGGGGATACGCCTGACGATAAACTCATCTTT.

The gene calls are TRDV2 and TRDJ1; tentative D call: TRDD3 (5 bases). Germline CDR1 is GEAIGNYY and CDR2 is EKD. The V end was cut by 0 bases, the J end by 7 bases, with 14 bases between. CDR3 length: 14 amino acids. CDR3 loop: CACDTVGENVKLIF. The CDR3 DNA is TGTGCCTGTGACACCGTAGGGGAGAACGTTAAACTCATCTTT.